This T cell receptor (beta chain) came from a study of CD8+ T cells in alopecia areata. This clone was counted a few times. Following RNA extraction, reverse transcription yielded cDNA that acted as the sequencing template. Libraries were prepared by immunoSEQ multiplex PCR; TCRdb keeps only in-frame clonotypes and omits some of them. The sample consists of approximately 99,000 clones, 50% to 70% of them appearing once. The origin of this receptor is a human donor with alopecia areata. The material sequenced was NKG2D-low CD8+ T cells sorted from blood.

CDR3 in DNA: TGTGCCAGCACCGGGTTCGGCCCCACCTACGAGCAGTACTTC. Protein product: CASTGFGPTYEQYF. This chain links TRBV27 with TRBJ2-7; unclear D gene. This CDR3 spans 14 amino acids. Between the trimmed V and J ends, which lost 7 bases and 2 bases, there was a span of 15 bases. Germline values: CDR1 MNHEY, CDR2 SMNVEV (reference sequence).